These 11 T cell receptor beta chains came from one sample sequenced in a study of cytomegalovirus exposure and HLA in healthy donors. The PCR ran on 60 Vbeta and 13 Jbeta primers. Data came from immunoSEQ multiplex PCR; TCRdb stores just in-frame clones and leaves some out. The sample lists roughly 100,000 clones, roughly 77% occurring once. The sequenced sample consisted of PBMCs. The receptors originated from a woman aged 18-35 years in good health and CMV-seropositive.

The rearrangement uses TRBV7-9 and TRBJ2-1, with unresolved D. Germline V gene sequence: CDR1 SEHNR, CDR2 FQNEAQ (reference sequence). The V end was cut by 6 bases, the J end by 8 bases, with 11 bases between. The CDR3 has 12 residues. The CDR3 bases are TGTGCCAGCAGTTCCCCTCGCGATGAGCAGTTCTTC. It is translated as CASSSPRDEQFF.

The gene calls are TRBV21-1 and TRBJ2-7; TRBD1, the table's D call, was not compared with the DNA. TRBV21-1 is given as a pseudogene. The CDR3 is 17 amino acids. CDR3 amino acids: CASSKEGTEGAYYEQYF. CDR3 coding DNA: TGTGCCAGCAGCAAAGAGGGGACCGAGGGGGCATACTACGAGCAGTACTTC.

The chain has TRBV5-6 and TRBJ2-4, with D perhaps matching TRBD1 (5 bases). CDR1 and CDR2 (germline): SGHDT, YYEEEE. This CDR3 comprises 14 residues. Trimming cost V 6 bases and J 8 bases, with 18 bases left between them. The CDR3 nucleotides read TGTGCCAGCAACGAATGGGGCCGGTGGTACATTCAGTACTTC. It specifies CASNEWGRWYIQYF.

This clone was counted between two and nine times. V usage is TRBV7-3 and J usage is TRBJ2-2; 9 nucleotides align to TRBD2. Looked up from germline, CDR1 is SGHTA and CDR2 is FQGTGA. The CDR3 extends over 16 amino acids. The V gene end was trimmed by 2 bases and the J gene end by 2 bases; junction bases not matched to a gene: 3. In DNA form, the CDR3 reads TGTGCCAGCAGCTTAGGCGGGGGGGCTAACACCGGGGAGCTGTTTTTT. Protein product: CASSLGGGANTGELFF. Looking up the rest from reference TRBV7-3 and TRBJ2-2 gives the full variable domain: GAGVSQTPSNKVTEKGKYVELRCDPISGHTALYWYRQSLGQGPEFLIYFQGTGAADDSGLPNDRFFAVRPEGSVSTLKIQRTERGDSAVYLCASSLGGGANTGELFFGEGSRLTVL.

The chain uses TRBV19 and TRBJ1-1; no clear D. Between the trimmed V and J ends, which lost 3 bases and 0 bases, there was a span of 11 bases. This CDR3 comprises 15 residues. The V gene's germline CDR1 is LNHDA and CDR2 SQIVND (reference sequence). In DNA, the CDR3 is TGTGCCAGTAGTATGAGGGTCAGCATGAACACTGAAGCTTTCTTT. Translated: CASSMRVSMNTEAFF.

This clone has just one count. Germline is not matched at one junction end, which may reflect a read error. The J gene is TRBJ2-5, the V gene TRBV7-9; no clear D. Looked up from germline, CDR1 is SEHNR and CDR2 is FQNEAQ (reference sequence). The CDR3 contains 12 residues. The CDR3 loop is CSSSLPFETQYF. CDR3 DNA sequence: TGTTCCAGCAGCTTACCCTTCGAGACCCAGTACTTC. Based on the CDR3 plus reference TRBV7-9 and TRBJ2-5, the full variable domain is DTGVSQNPRHKITKRGQNVTFRCDPISEHNRLYWYRQTLGQGPEFLTYFQNEAQLEKSRLLSDRFSAERPKGSFSTLEIQRTEQGDSAMYLCSSSLPFETQYFGPGTRLLVL.

This clone showed up just a few times. J is TRBJ2-1 and V is TRBV7-8, with TRBD2 matching over 13 bases. Losses at the gene ends were 2 bases for V and 6 bases for J; bases not matched to a gene: 7. Germline assignment: CDR1 SGHVS and CDR2 FQNEAQ. The CDR3 length is 17 residues. The CDR3 loop is CASSLKGTSGKANEQFF. In DNA form, the CDR3 reads TGTGCCAGCAGCTTAAAGGGGACTAGCGGGAAGGCCAATGAGCAGTTCTTC.

This clone was recorded a few times. This chain uses TRBV7-3 with TRBJ2-3; a possible D gene is TRBD1 (5 bases). Trimming shortened V by 1 base and J by 3 bases, and 11 bases separated the two germline ends. Germline V gene data show CDR1 as SGHTA and CDR2 as FQGTGA. The CDR3 extends over 15 amino acids. CDR3 region: CASSLIGRETDTQYF. In DNA, the CDR3 is TGTGCCAGCAGCTTAATTGGCAGGGAAACAGATACGCAGTATTTT.

The V gene is TRBV28, the J gene TRBJ2-5, with TRBD2 identical over 8 bases. The CDR3 is 14 residues long. Germline V gene sequence: CDR1 MDHEN, CDR2 SYDVKM. Losses at the gene ends were 7 bases for V and 5 bases for J; bases not matched to a gene: 9. The CDR3 DNA reads TGTGCCAGCACCGGGGGGGCGGGCCTGGAGACCCAGTACTTC. Its protein is CASTGGAGLETQYF. The full variable domain, completed using reference TRBV28 and TRBJ2-5, is DVKVTQSSRYLVKRTGEKVFLECVQDMDHENMFWYRQDPGLGLRLIYFSYDVKMKEKGDIPEGYSVSREKKERFSLILESASTNQTSMYLCASTGGAGLETQYFGPGTRLLVL.

This clone was seen only once. This sequence joins TRBV5-1 and TRBJ2-3; 10 bases align to TRBD2. The CDR3 runs to 16 residues. V shed 4 bases, J shed 2 bases, and the junction held 7 bases outside the gene matches. Germline CDR1 is SGHRS and CDR2 is YFSETQ. The CDR3 region is CASSPTSGITTDTQYF. In nucleotides, the CDR3 is TGCGCCAGCAGCCCAACTAGCGGGATAACCACAGATACGCAGTATTTT.

This chain connects TRBV7-9 to TRBJ1-2, with D unclear. V lost 3 bases and J 4 bases, leaving 12 bases between the germline ends. The CDR3 is 14 amino acids. From germline, CDR1 is SEHNR and CDR2 FQNEAQ (reference sequence). The DNA of the CDR3 is TGTGCCAGCAGCTTCGGGGATGAGAGCTATGGCTACACCTTC. As protein: CASSFGDESYGYTF.